This TCR beta chain stems from a study of blood T cells in healthy people across ages. Only a few counts were recorded for this clonotype. The use of a sample-barcoded 5' primer and a J-beta primer mix characterized a second PCR of about 6 to 11 cycles. TCRdb analysed the 5' RACE reads with MiXCR anew, one entry per CDR3 protein. Of approximately 760,000 distinct CDR3 sequences in the sample, approximately 25% are singletons; the top ten hold 9% to 9.5%. V dropped 0 bases and J dropped 0; count of bases not matched to a gene: 11. The germline CDR1 and CDR2 sequences are SGHAT and FQNNGV. The CDR3 is 19 amino acids. These data also formed part of another study, on T cells of mothers and their children.

V is TRBV11-2 and J is TRBJ2-3, with 8 nucleotides matching TRBD2. The clonotype comes from a boy under 18 in good health. The sequencing input was blood. The CDR3 DNA sequence: TGTGCCAGCAGCTTAGAATGGGGTTTAGCGGGGACTAGCACAGATACGCAGTATTTT. Its protein product is CASSLEWGLAGTSTDTQYF.